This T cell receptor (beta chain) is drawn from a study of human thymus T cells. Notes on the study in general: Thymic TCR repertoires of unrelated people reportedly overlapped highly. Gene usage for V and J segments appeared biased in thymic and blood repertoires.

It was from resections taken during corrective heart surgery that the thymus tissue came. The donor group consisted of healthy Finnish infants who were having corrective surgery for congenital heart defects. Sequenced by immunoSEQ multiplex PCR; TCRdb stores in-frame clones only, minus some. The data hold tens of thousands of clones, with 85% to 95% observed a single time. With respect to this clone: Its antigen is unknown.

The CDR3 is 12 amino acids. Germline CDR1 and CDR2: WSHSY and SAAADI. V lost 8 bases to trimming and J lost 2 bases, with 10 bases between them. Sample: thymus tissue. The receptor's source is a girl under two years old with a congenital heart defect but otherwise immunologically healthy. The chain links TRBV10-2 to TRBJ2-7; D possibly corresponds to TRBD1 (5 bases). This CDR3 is CASGAVPYEQYF. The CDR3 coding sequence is TGCGCCAGCGGGGCGGTTCCCTACGAGCAGTACTTC.